Listed below are T cell receptor beta chains from one sample, sequenced in a study of radiation and T cells in renal cell carcinoma. Method: immunoSEQ multiplex PCR; TCRdb's copy keeps in-frame clones and lacks some. The table has 140,000 or so clones, over 75% seen once. The source was blood, collected from a patient whose treatment included radiotherapy and nephrectomy. These receptors were taken from a woman in her fifties or sixties with renal cell carcinoma. Both conserved end residues are part of each CDR3. D genes are given only for firm matches. Clone size is not always given. Where it is, it says once, few, many or a class for expanded clones.

J: TRBJ1-6
D: -
size: many
V: TRBV5-6
DNA: TGTGCCAGCAGCGTATCCTGGGATTCACCCCTCCACTTT
CDR3: CASSVSWDSPLHF

J: TRBJ2-3
D: -
size: -
V: TRBV7-2
DNA: TGTGCCAGCAGCTTAGAGAACCATCGGGGGCCTCGGGGGGATACGCAGTATTTT
CDR3: CASSLENHRGPRGDTQYF

J: TRBJ2-6
D: -
size: -
V: TRBV5-1
DNA: TGCGCCAGCAGCTTGGTTGTCACGGGGGCCAACGTCCTGACTTTC
CDR3: CASSLVVTGANVLTF

J: TRBJ1-5
D: -
size: -
V: TRBV12-5
DNA: TGTGCTAGTGGTTTGGAAATAAGGGTGAATCAGCCCCAGCATTTT
CDR3: CASGLEIRVNQPQHF

J: TRBJ2-7
D: TRBD2
size: few
V: TRBV9
DNA: TGTGCCAGCAGCCACCCCGGGGGTAGCGGGGGGGCCTACGAGCAGTACTTC
CDR3: CASSHPGGSGGAYEQYF

J: TRBJ2-7
D: -
size: -
V: TRBV6-1
DNA: TGTGCCAGCAGCCCCGACAGAAACGCCTACGAGCAGTACTTC
CDR3: CASSPDRNAYEQYF

J: TRBJ1-2
D: TRBD1
size: once
V: TRBV19
DNA: TGTGCCAGTAGTCCACGACAGGGTGCGGGGGATGGCTACACCTTC
CDR3: CASSPRQGAGDGYTF

J: TRBJ2-1
D: TRBD2
size: -
V: TRBV6-5
DNA: TGTGCCAGCAGTTTTTCAAGCGGGGGGCGAAGCAATGAGCAGTTCTTC
CDR3: CASSFSSGGRSNEQFF

J: TRBJ1-1
D: -
size: -
V: TRBV5-1
DNA: TGCGCCAGCAGCTTGGAGGGAGGTGGAGAAGCTTTCTTT
CDR3: CASSLEGGGEAFF

J: TRBJ1-6
D: -
size: -
V: TRBV6-5
DNA: TGTGCCAGCAGTTACTCGAGAGGGGCGGATTCACCCCTCCACTTT
CDR3: CASSYSRGADSPLHF

J: TRBJ1-4
D: -
size: -
V: TRBV19
DNA: TGTGCCAGTAAAGCAGCCGGTGAAAAACTGTTTTTT
CDR3: CASKAAGEKLFF

J: TRBJ2-7
D: -
size: -
V: TRBV5-1
DNA: TGCGCCAGCAGCTCTGGGTACCTAGGGTCCTACGAGCAGTACTTC
CDR3: CASSSGYLGSYEQYF

J: TRBJ1-1
D: TRBD1
size: few
V: TRBV5-1
DNA: TGCGCCAGCACCTGGGACAGTAACACTGAAGCTTTCTTT
CDR3: CASTWDSNTEAFF

J: TRBJ2-7
D: TRBD2
size: -
V: TRBV10-1
DNA: TGCGCCAGCAGTGAGGAGCAGCGGGGGGCCTACTACGAGCAGTACTTC
CDR3: CASSEEQRGAYYEQYF

J: TRBJ1-5
D: -
size: -
V: TRBV2
DNA: TGTGCCAGCAGTGTGTCGAGTAGCAATCAGCCCCAGCATTTT
CDR3: CASSVSSSNQPQHF

J: TRBJ2-5
D: -
size: -
V: TRBV5-1
DNA: TGCGCCAGCAGCTTGTGGACGGGGCCAGGAGAGACCCAGTACTTC
CDR3: CASSLWTGPGETQYF

J: TRBJ2-1
D: TRBD2
size: -
V: TRBV7-3
DNA: TGTGCCAGCAGTCGCGGACTAGCGGGGTTGGGTGAGCAGTTCTTC
CDR3: CASSRGLAGLGEQFF

J: TRBJ1-2
D: -
size: -
V: TRBV9
DNA: TGTGCCAGCAGCGACAGGGACGGCTTGGGCGGCTACACCTTC
CDR3: CASSDRDGLGGYTF

J: TRBJ2-7
D: -
size: few
V: TRBV7-9
DNA: TGTGCCAGCAGCCGCACGGGGTACGAGCAGTACTTC
CDR3: CASSRTGYEQYF

J: TRBJ1-2
D: -
size: -
V: TRBV5-1
DNA: TGCGCCAGCAGTCCGGGTTATGGCTACACCTTC
CDR3: CASSPGYGYTF

J: TRBJ2-1
D: TRBD2
size: -
V: TRBV7-8
DNA: TGTGCCAGCAGCCTCCCCAGCGGGGGCCTCGATGAGCAGTTCTTC
CDR3: CASSLPSGGLDEQFF

J: TRBJ2-6
D: -
size: -
V: TRBV5-4
DNA: TGTGCCAGCAGCAGGGGGGGCGACGGGGCCAACGTCCTGACTTTC
CDR3: CASSRGGDGANVLTF

J: TRBJ1-5
D: -
size: -
V: TRBV7-9
DNA: TGTGCCAGCGGGGACAATCAGCCCCAGCATTTT
CDR3: CASGDNQPQHF

J: TRBJ1-6
D: -
size: -
V: TRBV9
DNA: TGTGCCAGCAGCGTATCAGGGGTGGCCTATAATTCACCCCTCCACTTT
CDR3: CASSVSGVAYNSPLHF

J: TRBJ1-6
D: -
size: -
V: TRBV11-3
DNA: TGTGCCAGCAGCCTCGACACGGGTAATTCACCCCTCCACTTT
CDR3: CASSLDTGNSPLHF

J: TRBJ1-2
D: -
size: -
V: TRBV5-8
DNA: TGTGCCAGCAGCTTGGTTCACGGTGGCTACACCTTC
CDR3: CASSLVHGGYTF

J: TRBJ1-2
D: -
size: once
V: TRBV4-2
DNA: TGTGCCAGCAGCCAAGAGGTCGGGGCCTCGAATGGCTACACCTTC
CDR3: CASSQEVGASNGYTF

J: TRBJ2-3
D: -
size: -
V: TRBV7-8
DNA: TGTGCCAGCAAAGTGGGGGGCCAAACAGATACGCAGTATTTT
CDR3: CASKVGGQTDTQYF

J: TRBJ2-3
D: -
size: -
V: TRBV9
DNA: TGTGCCAGCAGCGTAGAAGTTAGCGGCTCGGGGGATACGCAGTATTTT
CDR3: CASSVEVSGSGDTQYF

J: TRBJ2-5
D: -
size: -
V: TRBV15
DNA: TGTGCCACCAGCTTATACAGGGCCGAAGAGACCCAGTACTTC
CDR3: CATSLYRAEETQYF

J: TRBJ1-2
D: -
size: -
V: TRBV2
DNA: TGTGCCAGCAGTGCCTTTGGCTACACCTTC
CDR3: CASSAFGYTF

J: TRBJ2-3
D: TRBD2
size: -
V: TRBV5-1
DNA: TGCGCCAGCAGCCCGGGACGGGGGACTAGCGGGGTCCCAGATACGCAGTATTTT
CDR3: CASSPGRGTSGVPDTQYF

J: TRBJ1-4
D: TRBD1
size: -
V: TRBV15
DNA: TGTGCCACCAGCAGTTCCGGGACAGGGATAGCTGAAAAACTGTTTTTT
CDR3: CATSSSGTGIAEKLFF

J: TRBJ2-5
D: -
size: once
V: TRBV6-5
DNA: TGTGCCAGCAGTTGGGAGGCCCTTCCAGGGACCCAGTACTTC
CDR3: CASSWEALPGTQYF

J: TRBJ1-6
D: -
size: -
V: TRBV9
DNA: TGTGCCAGCAGCCTAGGGACTTCACCCCTCCACTTT
CDR3: CASSLGTSPLHF

J: TRBJ2-3
D: -
size: once
V: TRBV7-9
DNA: TGTGCCAGCAGCTTACGGGATACAGATACGCAGTATTTT
CDR3: CASSLRDTDTQYF

J: TRBJ2-5
D: -
size: -
V: TRBV30
DNA: TGTGCCTGGAGTGTAAGGAGGGGGGCAGAGACCCAGTACTTC
CDR3: CAWSVRRGAETQYF